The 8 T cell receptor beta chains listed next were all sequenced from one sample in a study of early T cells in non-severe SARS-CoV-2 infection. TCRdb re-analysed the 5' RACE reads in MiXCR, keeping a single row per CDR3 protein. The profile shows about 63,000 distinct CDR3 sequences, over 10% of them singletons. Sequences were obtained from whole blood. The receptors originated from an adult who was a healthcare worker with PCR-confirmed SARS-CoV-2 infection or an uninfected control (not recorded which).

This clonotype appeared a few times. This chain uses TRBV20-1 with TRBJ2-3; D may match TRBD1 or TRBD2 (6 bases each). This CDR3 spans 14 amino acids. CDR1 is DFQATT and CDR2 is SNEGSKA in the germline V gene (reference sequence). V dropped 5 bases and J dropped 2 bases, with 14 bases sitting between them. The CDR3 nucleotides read TGCAGTGCTGCAAGGGGGGCTGACACAGATACGCAGTATTTT. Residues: CSAARGADTDTQYF.

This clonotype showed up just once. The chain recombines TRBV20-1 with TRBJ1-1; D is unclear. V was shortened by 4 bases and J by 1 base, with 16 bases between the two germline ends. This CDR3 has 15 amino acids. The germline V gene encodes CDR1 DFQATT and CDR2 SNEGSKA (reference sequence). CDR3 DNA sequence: TGCAGTGCTAAACTGGACGGACGAAGGAACACTGAAGCTTTCTTT. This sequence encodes CSAKLDGRRNTEAFF.

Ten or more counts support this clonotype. The CDR3 protein is CSAPNRGQMNTEAFF. CDR3 nucleotide sequence: TGCAGTGCACCAAACAGGGGGCAAATGAACACTGAAGCTTTCTTT. The chain combines TRBV20-1 with TRBJ1-1, with 9 positions matching TRBD1. The CDR3 covers 15 residues. V lost 6 bases, J lost 0 bases, and 8 bases stayed unmatched. Looked up from germline, CDR1 is DFQATT and CDR2 is SNEGSKA (reference sequence).

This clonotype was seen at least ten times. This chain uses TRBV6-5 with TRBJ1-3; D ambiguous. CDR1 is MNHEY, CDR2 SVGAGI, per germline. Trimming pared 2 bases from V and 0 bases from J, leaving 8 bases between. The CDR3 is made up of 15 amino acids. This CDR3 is CASSYVARSGNTIYF. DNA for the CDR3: TGTGCCAGCAGTTACGTAGCCCGCTCTGGAAACACCATATATTTT.

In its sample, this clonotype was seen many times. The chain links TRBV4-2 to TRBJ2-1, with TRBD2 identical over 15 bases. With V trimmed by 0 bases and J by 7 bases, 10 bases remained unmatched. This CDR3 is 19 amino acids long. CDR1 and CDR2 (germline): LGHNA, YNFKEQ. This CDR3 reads CASSQDRLEGLAGGNEQFF. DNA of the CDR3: TGTGCCAGCAGCCAAGATCGGCTGGAAGGACTAGCGGGGGGGAATGAGCAGTTCTTC.

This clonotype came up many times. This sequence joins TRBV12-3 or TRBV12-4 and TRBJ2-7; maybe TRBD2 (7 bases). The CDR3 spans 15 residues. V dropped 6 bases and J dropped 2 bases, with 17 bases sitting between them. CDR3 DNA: TGTGCCAGCAGCTTATGGGGGGGCCGCGCCTACGAGCAGTACTTC. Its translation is CASSLWGGRAYEQYF.

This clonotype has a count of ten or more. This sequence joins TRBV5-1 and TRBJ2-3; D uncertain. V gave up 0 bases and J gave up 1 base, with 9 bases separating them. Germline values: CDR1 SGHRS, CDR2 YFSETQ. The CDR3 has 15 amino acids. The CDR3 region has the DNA TGCGCCAGCAGCTTGGACAGCCCCGGCACAGATACGCAGTATTTT. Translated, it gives CASSLDSPGTDTQYF.

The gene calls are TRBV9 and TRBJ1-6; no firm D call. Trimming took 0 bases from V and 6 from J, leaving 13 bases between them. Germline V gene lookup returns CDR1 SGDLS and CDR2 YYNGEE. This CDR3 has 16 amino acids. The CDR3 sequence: CASSVDPVSFNSPLHF. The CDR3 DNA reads TGTGCCAGCAGCGTAGATCCAGTTAGCTTTAATTCACCCCTCCACTTT.